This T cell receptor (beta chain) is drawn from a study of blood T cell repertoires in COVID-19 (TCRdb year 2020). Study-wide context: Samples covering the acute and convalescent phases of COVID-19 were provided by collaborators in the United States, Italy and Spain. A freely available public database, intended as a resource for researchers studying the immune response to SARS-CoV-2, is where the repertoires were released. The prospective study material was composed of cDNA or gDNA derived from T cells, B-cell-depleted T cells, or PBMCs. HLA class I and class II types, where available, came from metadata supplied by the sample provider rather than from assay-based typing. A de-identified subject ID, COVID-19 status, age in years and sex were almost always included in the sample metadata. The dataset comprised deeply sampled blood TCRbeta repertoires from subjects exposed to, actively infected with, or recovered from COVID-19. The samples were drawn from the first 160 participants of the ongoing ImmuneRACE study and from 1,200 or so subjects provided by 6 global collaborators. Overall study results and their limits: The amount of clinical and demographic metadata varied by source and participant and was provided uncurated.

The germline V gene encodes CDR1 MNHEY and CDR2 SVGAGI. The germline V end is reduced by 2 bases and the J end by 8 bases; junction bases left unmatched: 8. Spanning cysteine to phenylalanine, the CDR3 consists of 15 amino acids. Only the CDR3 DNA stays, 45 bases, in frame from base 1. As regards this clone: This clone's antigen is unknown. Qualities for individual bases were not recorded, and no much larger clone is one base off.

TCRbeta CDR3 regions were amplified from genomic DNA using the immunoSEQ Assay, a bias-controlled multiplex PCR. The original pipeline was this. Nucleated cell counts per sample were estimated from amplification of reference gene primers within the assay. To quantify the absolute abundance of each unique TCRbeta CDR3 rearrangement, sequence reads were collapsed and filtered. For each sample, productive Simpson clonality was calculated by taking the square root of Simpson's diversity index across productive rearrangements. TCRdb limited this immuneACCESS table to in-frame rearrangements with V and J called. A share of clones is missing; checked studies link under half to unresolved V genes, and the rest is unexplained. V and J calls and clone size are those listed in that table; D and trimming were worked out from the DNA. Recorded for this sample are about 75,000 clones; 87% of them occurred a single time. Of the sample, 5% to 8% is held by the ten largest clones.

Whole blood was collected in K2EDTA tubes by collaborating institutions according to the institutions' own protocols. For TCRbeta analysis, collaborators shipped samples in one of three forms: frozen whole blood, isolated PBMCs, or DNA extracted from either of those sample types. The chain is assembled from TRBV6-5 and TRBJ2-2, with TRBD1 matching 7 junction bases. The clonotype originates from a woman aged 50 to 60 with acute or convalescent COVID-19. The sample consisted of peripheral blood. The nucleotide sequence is TGTGCCAGCAGTTACCGGACAGGACCACCGGGGGAGCTGTTTTTT. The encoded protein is CASSYRTGPPGELFF.